Each of the 32 T cell receptor beta chains below was sequenced from the same sample in a study of T cells in Graves' hyperthyroidism and ophthalmopathy. RNA transcripts served as the template for amplifying TCR beta CDR3 regions. A set of HTBI primers served as the primers for a first-round RT-PCR of the TCR CDR3. Each CDR3 protein is one row after TCRdb ran MiXCR on the multiplex PCR reads. The table lists 500,000 to 600,000 distinct CDR3 sequences, around 45% of them singletons. Specimen: peripheral blood or thyroid tissue (not recorded which). Receptors originate from a woman aged 18-29 years with Graves' hyperthyroidism.

Comment on this clonotype: A read error may explain this, as a much larger clone is one base away. The chain employs TRBV20-1 and TRBJ2-2; weak D call: TRBD1 (5 bases). Per the germline V gene, CDR1 is DFQATT and CDR2 is SNEGSKA (reference sequence). This CDR3 region has 13 residues. CDR3 sequence: CSAGDWGPGELFF. CDR3 sequence (DNA): TGCAGTGCTGGAGATTGGGGCCCCGGGGAGCTGTTTTTT.

With respect to this clonotype: This may be a read error: a much more frequent sequence differs by one nucleotide. This chain connects TRBV5-6 to TRBJ2-7, with D unclear. Trimming stripped 4 bases from V and 1 base from J, with 12 bases between. Germline V gives CDR1 SGHDT, CDR2 YYEEEE. The CDR3 runs 14 residues. The chain's CDR3 is CASSTRGISYEQYF. The CDR3 DNA follows: TGTGCCAGCAGCACCCGTGGCATTTCCTACGAGCAGTACTTC.

This clonotype has a count of ten or more. The chain joins TRBV29-1 to TRBJ2-7; 10 nucleotides agree with TRBD1. Germline loops: CDR1 SQVTM, CDR2 ANQGSEA. V lost 3 bases and J lost 3; bases outside the gene matches: 2. This CDR3 spans 13 amino acids. This CDR3 reads CSVEGQGNYEQYF. DNA for the CDR3: TGCAGCGTTGAGGGACAGGGGAACTACGAGCAGTACTTC.

This clonotype was seen many times. The chain has TRBV2 and TRBJ1-5; 11 nucleotides match TRBD1. This CDR3 contains 12 residues. With 11 bases clipped from V and 7 bases from J, the junction kept 4 bases outside the gene matches. Germline values: CDR1 SNHLY, CDR2 FYNNEI. As DNA, the CDR3 is TGTGCCGTGGGACAGGGGGGGCAGCCCCAGCATTTT. It yields the protein CAVGQGGQPQHF.

Turning to this clonotype: Since a much larger clone is just one base distant, this may be a read error. The chain couples TRBV7-4 to TRBJ1-4; the D is unclear. CDR3 length equals 15 residues. Germline assignment: CDR1 SGHVT and CDR2 SQSDAQ. The CDR3 here is CASSIAWGEGEKLFF. In DNA form, the CDR3 reads TGTGCCAGCAGCATAGCGTGGGGAGAGGGTGAAAAACTGTTTTTT.

To note about this clonotype: One base away lies a much larger clone, so this may be a sequencing read error. The chain employs TRBV4-2 and TRBJ1-2; TRBD1 might be the D (5 bases). The CDR3 is 15 residues long. From germline, CDR1 is LGHNA and CDR2 YNFKEQ. The V and J ends lost 0 bases and 1 base respectively, with 9 bases between them. CDR3 sequence: CASSQDGGVNYGYTF. The DNA for the CDR3 is TGTGCCAGCAGCCAAGATGGGGGAGTTAACTATGGCTACACCTTC.

V gene TRBV15 combines with J gene TRBJ2-6; TRBD1 aligns across 9 bases. Germline V gives CDR1 LNHNV, CDR2 YYDKDF (reference sequence). The CDR3 length is 16 residues. Unmatched junction bases numbered 3, after V lost 3 bases and J lost 3 bases. The CDR3 DNA reads as TGTGCCACCAGCAGTTGGACAGGGGTTGGGGCCAACGTCCTGACTTTC. Its protein product is CATSSWTGVGANVLTF.

The V and J genes are TRBV7-2 and TRBJ2-7; D gene ambiguous. CDR1 is SGHTA and CDR2 is FQGNSA in the germline V gene. Deletions cut 8 bases from V and 4 bases from J, with 9 bases between. The CDR3 sequence is 11 residues long. The CDR3 DNA sequence: TGTGCCAGCCAATCCCCGTACGAGCAGTACTTC. It yields the protein CASQSPYEQYF.

The chain uses TRBV29-1 and TRBJ2-2; D gene unclear. The germline CDR1 and CDR2 sequences are SQVTM and ANQGSEA. The CDR3 is 12 amino acids. V was trimmed by 0 bases and J by 9 bases, leaving 8 bases between them. CDR3 in amino acids: CSVEDPNRELFF. The CDR3 DNA is TGCAGCGTTGAAGATCCCAACAGGGAGCTGTTTTTT.

About this clonotype: A read error may explain this, as a much larger clone is one base away. The chain recombines TRBV7-3 with TRBJ2-2; 8 nucleotides agree with TRBD1. CDR1 SGHTA and CDR2 FQGTGA come from the germline V gene. The CDR3 is 14 amino acids. In nucleotides, the CDR3 is TGCGCCAGCAGCCTGACAGGGGCCACCGGGGAGCCGTTTTTT. Translation gives CASSLTGATGEPFF.

This clonotype has ten or more counts. The rearrangement links TRBV9 to TRBJ1-1; tentatively, D is TRBD1 (6 bases). Trimming removed 4 bases at V and 3 bases at J, with 16 bases between. The CDR3 loop spans 15 amino acids. Germline V gives CDR1 SGDLS, CDR2 YYNGEE. The CDR3, as DNA: TGTGCCAGCAGCCCACGACAGGTAGAAGACACTGAAGCTTTCTTT. Its translation is CASSPRQVEDTEAFF.

This clonotype was counted at least ten times. The chain employs TRBV12-3 or TRBV12-4 and TRBJ2-2, with D unresolved. The CDR3 extends over 16 amino acids. Trimming stripped 6 bases from V and 1 base from J, with 15 bases between. The CDR3 bases are TGTGCCAGCAGCCCTACCGCTAGATTGAACACCGGGGAGCTGTTTTTT. Translation: CASSPTARLNTGELFF.

V usage is TRBV20-1 and J usage is TRBJ2-5, with 11 bases fitting TRBD2. Germline-derived CDR1 and CDR2 are DFQATT and SNEGSKA (reference sequence). The V gene end was trimmed by 8 bases and the J gene end by 1 base; junction bases not matched to a gene: 6. The CDR3 has 14 residues. The CDR3 spells CSSRLAGPQETQYF. CDR3 sequence (DNA): TGCAGTTCAAGACTAGCGGGACCCCAAGAGACCCAGTACTTC.

This chain links TRBV7-7 with TRBJ1-2; tentatively, D is TRBD1 (5 bases). Germline V gene lookup returns CDR1 SSHAT and CDR2 FNYEAQ (reference sequence). This CDR3 is 17 amino acids long. Trimming took off 1 base at V and 4 bases at J, with 19 bases between the two ends. The CDR3: CASSLGLGTGATYGYTF. The DNA for the CDR3 is TGTGCCAGCAGCTTAGGGCTCGGGACTGGGGCCACCTATGGCTACACCTTC.

The chain links TRBV20-1 to TRBJ2-2; 7 bases are a match to TRBD2. CDR3 length equals 15 residues. V shed 1 base, J shed 5 bases, and the junction held 7 bases outside the gene matches. CDR1 is DFQATT and CDR2 is SNEGSKA in the germline V gene (reference sequence). The CDR3 loop reads CSARAAGEGTGELFF. The CDR3, as DNA: TGCAGTGCTAGAGCGGCGGGAGAAGGTACCGGGGAGCTGTTTTTT.

Comment on this clonotype: This may come from a read error, since a much larger clone is one base off. The chain joins TRBV7-9 to TRBJ2-7; no definite D call. This CDR3 comprises 12 residues. The germline V gene has CDR1 SEHNR and CDR2 FQNEAQ (reference sequence). The CDR3 region has the DNA TGTGCCAGCAGCTTAAATCCCTACGGGCAGTACTTC. Translation: CASSLNPYGQYF.

Ten or more counts support this clonotype. The chain recombines TRBV7-8 with TRBJ2-6; D not certain. Deletions cut 7 bases from V and 4 bases from J, with 11 bases between. The length of the CDR3 is 14 residues. Germline CDR1 is SGHVS and CDR2 is FQNEAQ. The CDR3 here is CASTKSSGANVLTF. CDR3 DNA: TGTGCCAGCACCAAAAGCTCGGGGGCCAACGTCCTGACTTTC.

At least ten counts were recorded for this clonotype. The gene calls are TRBV7-9 and TRBJ2-5; possibly TRBD2 for D (6 bases). Germline assignment: CDR1 SEHNR and CDR2 FQNEAQ (reference sequence). The V gene lost 2 bases and the J gene lost 5 bases, with 15 bases spanning the gap. The CDR3 length is 15 residues. The CDR3 coding sequence is TGTGCCAGCAGCTTAATACCGGGGGACGTGGAGACCCAGTACTTC. This translates into CASSLIPGDVETQYF.

This clonotype was observed many times. The chain has TRBV6-6 and TRBJ2-5; D unclear. The CDR3 sequence is 14 residues long. The ends were cut back, 0 bases at V and 5 bases at J, with 10 bases in the middle. Germline V gene data show CDR1 as MNHNY and CDR2 as SVGAGI (reference sequence). CDR3 DNA sequence: TGTGCCAGCAGTTACTCCGACTTGGGGGAGACCCAGTACTTC. It translates to CASSYSDLGETQYF.

The count of this clonotype is one. The rearrangement joins TRBV15 to TRBJ2-6; 8 positions match TRBD1. J was trimmed by 0 bases and V by 3 bases; bases with no gene match: 7. CDR3 length equals 18 residues. Germline CDR1 reads LNHNV; CDR2 reads YYDKDF (reference sequence). This CDR3 reads CATSSLDRGGSGANVLTF. CDR3 coding DNA: TGTGCCACCAGCAGTTTAGACAGGGGCGGCTCTGGGGCCAACGTCCTGACTTTC.

The rearrangement joins TRBV29-1 to TRBJ1-2; D possibly corresponds to TRBD1 (5 bases). This CDR3 contains 12 residues. CDR1 and CDR2 (germline): SQVTM, ANQGSEA. With 6 bases removed from V and 1 base from J, the gap between germline ends came to 9 bases. The CDR3 DNA sequence: TGCAGCGTAGGGGACCATAACTATGGCTACACCTTC. It is translated as CSVGDHNYGYTF. Full variable domain (missing parts from reference TRBV29-1 and TRBJ1-2): SAVISQKPSRDICQRGTSLTIQCQVDSQVTMMFWYRQQPGQSLTLIATANQGSEATYESGFVIDKFPISRPNLTFSTLTVSNMSPEDSSIYLCSVGDHNYGYTFGSGTRLTVV.

This clonotype was seen many times. V is TRBV7-9 and J is TRBJ2-7; the match to TRBD1 covers 8 bases. The junction had 12 bases not matched to a gene; V was cut back by 5 bases and J by 3 bases. This CDR3 contains 16 residues. The V gene's germline CDR1 is SEHNR and CDR2 FQNEAQ (reference sequence). The DNA of the CDR3 is TGTGCCAGCAGCAACCAGACAGGGGCGATGAGCTACGAGCAGTACTTC. This translates into CASSNQTGAMSYEQYF.

This clonotype was observed many times. The chain recombines TRBV7-9 with TRBJ2-7; no reliable D call. This CDR3 contains 15 residues. In germline, CDR1 is SEHNR, CDR2 FQNEAQ (reference sequence). V lost 0 bases, J lost 3 bases, and 12 bases lay in between. CDR3 amino acids: CASSLASGLGYEQYF. CDR3 bases: TGTGCCAGCAGCTTAGCGTCCGGGCTGGGCTACGAGCAGTACTTC.

This clonotype was counted at least ten times. The rearrangement uses TRBV7-9 and TRBJ1-4, with D unresolved. The CDR3 covers 15 residues. With 5 bases removed from V and 0 bases from J, the gap between germline ends came to 10 bases. Germline V gene data show CDR1 as SEHNR and CDR2 as FQNEAQ (reference sequence). The CDR3 DNA is TGTGCCAGCAGCCCCCACACCACAACTAATGAAAAACTGTTTTTT. Encoded protein: CASSPHTTTNEKLFF.

The genes are TRBV7-2 and TRBJ1-1; D is perhaps TRBD1 (5 bases). CDR1 is SGHTA, CDR2 FQGNSA, per germline. This CDR3 is 13 amino acids long. Trimming stripped 1 base from V and 6 bases from J, with 9 bases between. In DNA, the CDR3 is TGTGCCAGCAGCTTAGACAGGCGATCTGAAGCTTTCTTT. Protein product: CASSLDRRSEAFF.

The V and J genes are TRBV20-1 and TRBJ2-7, with 8 bases that match TRBD1. CDR3 length equals 14 residues. Per germline, CDR1 DFQATT and CDR2 SNEGSKA (reference sequence). J was trimmed by 3 bases and V by 6 bases; bases with no gene match: 10. The CDR3 DNA sequence: TGCAGTGCCAGCCGCAGGACAGGGAGCTACGAGCAGTACTTC. It specifies CSASRRTGSYEQYF.

DNA of the CDR3: TGTGCCACCAGTGATTTAGGCAGGAGCTCCTACAATGAGCAGTTCTTC. It codes for CATSDLGRSSYNEQFF. This chain links TRBV24-1 with TRBJ2-1; the D is unclear. CDR1 and CDR2 from the germline V gene are KGHDR and SFDVKD. V shed 1 base and J shed 0 bases, with 9 bases lying between them. The CDR3 spans 16 residues.

The chain combines TRBV2 with TRBJ2-7; D possibly corresponds to TRBD2 (6 bases). This CDR3 is 16 amino acids long. Trimming removed 7 bases at V and 2 bases at J, with 21 bases between. The germline CDR1 and CDR2 sequences are SNHLY and FYNNEI. As DNA, the CDR3 is TGTGCCAGCACCCGTAGTGGCACCGGGGGAGCCTACGAGCAGTACTTC. It encodes CASTRSGTGGAYEQYF. Full variable domain (outside the CDR3, taken from reference TRBV2 and TRBJ2-7): EPEVTQTPSHQVTQMGQEVILRCVPISNHLYFYWYRQILGQKVEFLVSFYNNEISEKSEIFDDQFSVERPDGSNFTLKIRSTKLEDSAMYFCASTRSGTGGAYEQYFGPGTRLTVT.

This clonotype was seen ten or more times. This chain joins TRBV4-1 and TRBJ2-5; D is possibly TRBD2 (6 bases). Germline CDR1 MGHRA, CDR2 YSYEKL. The CDR3 consists of 14 residues. V was cut by 8 bases and J by 4 bases, with 17 bases left in between. The CDR3 is CASATGSRAETQYF. For the CDR3, the DNA is TGCGCCAGCGCCACCGGGAGTAGGGCAGAGACCCAGTACTTC.

This clonotype was counted ten times or more. The chain carries TRBV29-1 and TRBJ2-1; D call uncertain. Germline loops: CDR1 SQVTM, CDR2 ANQGSEA. The V and J ends lost 2 bases and 9 bases respectively, with 20 bases between them. CDR3 length equals 15 residues. As DNA, the CDR3 is TGCAGCGTTGAAAGTGGTACGGACCCCCCCGGTGAGCAGTTCTTC. Translated: CSVESGTDPPGEQFF.

With regard to this clonotype: Given a much more abundant clone one base away, this may be a read error. The chain uses TRBV27 and TRBJ1-2; D not resolved. The CDR3 is 13 amino acids. Germline assignment: CDR1 MNHEY and CDR2 SMNVEV (reference sequence). Deletions cut 5 bases from V and 4 bases from J, with 11 bases between. CDR3 DNA sequence: TGTGCCAGCAGTCGCGGAGCTGTCTATGGCTACACCTTC. Translation: CASSRGAVYGYTF.

The chain joins TRBV5-6 to TRBJ1-2; D possibly corresponds to TRBD1 (5 bases). CDR3 length: 13 amino acids. CDR1 and CDR2 (germline): SGHDT, YYEEEE. The V and J ends lost 0 bases and 8 bases respectively, with 11 bases between them. The CDR3 spells CASSLDEGVGYTF. The CDR3 coding sequence is TGTGCCAGCAGCTTGGATGAAGGGGTAGGCTACACCTTC.